A selection of T cell receptor beta chains follows, all from one sample in a study of blood T cell repertoires in COVID-19. Assay used: immunoSEQ multiplex PCR; TCRdb lists only in-frame clones, some missing. The sample gives over 100,000 clones, around four fifths of which show up once; 18% is in the top ten. The sequenced sample was peripheral blood. These receptors were obtained from a woman aged 60-75 years with acute or convalescent COVID-19. Each CDR3 is given with its conserved first and last residue. A D gene is named only where the DNA matches it firmly. Clone size is not always given. Where it is, it says once, few, many or a class for expanded clones.

clone_size: -
d_call: TRBD1
j_call: TRBJ2-3
cdr3_length: 18
v_call: TRBV24-1
cdr3_nt: TGTGCCACCAGTGATTATGGGACAGGGGTAGTGGGCACAGATACGCAGTATTTT
cdr3_aa: CATSDYGTGVVGTDTQYF

clone_size: -
d_call: -
j_call: TRBJ2-5
cdr3_length: 17
v_call: TRBV18
cdr3_nt: TGTGCCAGCTCACCACAGGTAACAGGGTTCCGGCAAGAGACCCAGTACTTC
cdr3_aa: CASSPQVTGFRQETQYF

clone_size: -
d_call: -
j_call: TRBJ2-5
cdr3_length: 14
v_call: TRBV24-1
cdr3_nt: TGTGCCTCCAGGGCACCAGGCGACCAAGAGACCCAGTACTTC
cdr3_aa: CASRAPGDQETQYF

clone_size: -
d_call: -
j_call: TRBJ1-5
cdr3_length: 15
v_call: TRBV7-6
cdr3_nt: TGTGCCAGCAGCTTACGACACTTTAGCAATCAGCCCCAGCATTTT
cdr3_aa: CASSLRHFSNQPQHF

clone_size: -
d_call: -
j_call: TRBJ2-1
cdr3_length: 11
v_call: TRBV9
cdr3_nt: TGTGCCAGCAGCGTAGGAGGTGAGCAGTTCTTC
cdr3_aa: CASSVGGEQFF

clone_size: -
d_call: -
j_call: TRBJ1-1
cdr3_length: 13
v_call: TRBV12-3/TRBV12-4
cdr3_nt: TGTGCCAGCAGCGGACAGATAGCTACTGAAGCTTTCTTT
cdr3_aa: CASSGQIATEAFF

clone_size: few
d_call: -
j_call: TRBJ1-2
cdr3_length: 14
v_call: TRBV28
cdr3_nt: TGTGCCAGCAGAACGCGGGGGGCTTACTATGGCTACACCTTC
cdr3_aa: CASRTRGAYYGYTF

clone_size: -
d_call: -
j_call: TRBJ1-1
cdr3_length: 14
v_call: TRBV28
cdr3_nt: TGTGCCAGCAGTTTACGGGGGGGGTACACTGAAGCTTTCTTT
cdr3_aa: CASSLRGGYTEAFF

clone_size: once
d_call: TRBD1
j_call: TRBJ2-5
cdr3_length: 15
v_call: TRBV7-9
cdr3_nt: TGTGCCAGCAGCCCCCGGGACAGGGTAATTGAGACCCAGTACTTC
cdr3_aa: CASSPRDRVIETQYF

clone_size: -
d_call: -
j_call: TRBJ1-2
cdr3_length: 13
v_call: TRBV5-1
cdr3_nt: TGCGCCAGCAGCTCGGGGTCAGGCTATGGCTACACCTTC
cdr3_aa: CASSSGSGYGYTF

clone_size: -
d_call: TRBD2
j_call: TRBJ2-3
cdr3_length: 15
v_call: TRBV2
cdr3_nt: TGTGCCAGCAGGAAAAGGGACTACGGCACAGATACGCAGTATTTT
cdr3_aa: CASRKRDYGTDTQYF

clone_size: -
d_call: TRBD2
j_call: TRBJ2-2
cdr3_length: 14
v_call: TRBV5-6
cdr3_nt: TGTGCCAGCAGCCGCCGGGAGGGCACCGGGGAGCTGTTTTTT
cdr3_aa: CASSRREGTGELFF

clone_size: -
d_call: -
j_call: TRBJ1-2
cdr3_length: 14
v_call: TRBV2
cdr3_nt: TGTGCCAGCAGTGATGGGGGCTTGAACTATGGCTACACCTTC
cdr3_aa: CASSDGGLNYGYTF

clone_size: -
d_call: -
j_call: TRBJ1-1
cdr3_length: 14
v_call: TRBV5-1
cdr3_nt: TGCGCCAGCAGCTTGGAACGGTTGAACACTGAAGCTTTCTTT
cdr3_aa: CASSLERLNTEAFF

clone_size: -
d_call: TRBD1
j_call: TRBJ2-2
cdr3_length: 15
v_call: TRBV5-1
cdr3_nt: TGCGCCAGCAGCTTTGGACAGGGGGGCACCGGGGAGCTGTTTTTT
cdr3_aa: CASSFGQGGTGELFF

clone_size: -
d_call: TRBD1
j_call: TRBJ2-1
cdr3_length: 12
v_call: TRBV12-3/TRBV12-4
cdr3_nt: TGTGCCAGCAGTTCTACAGGGGTAGAGCAGTTCTTC
cdr3_aa: CASSSTGVEQFF

clone_size: -
d_call: TRBD2
j_call: TRBJ2-1
cdr3_length: 16
v_call: TRBV7-2
cdr3_nt: TGTGCCAGCAGTTTTGAATTGGCGGGAGGGAACAATGAGCAGTTCTTC
cdr3_aa: CASSFELAGGNNEQFF

clone_size: -
d_call: -
j_call: TRBJ1-5
cdr3_length: 13
v_call: TRBV3-1/TRBV3-2
cdr3_nt: TGTGCCAGCAGCGGGGGGATTAATCAGCCCCAGCATTTT
cdr3_aa: CASSGGINQPQHF

clone_size: -
d_call: -
j_call: TRBJ1-1
cdr3_length: 12
v_call: TRBV7-9
cdr3_nt: TGTGCCAGCAGCTTTTCTAACACTGAAGCTTTCTTT
cdr3_aa: CASSFSNTEAFF

clone_size: -
d_call: TRBD2
j_call: TRBJ2-1
cdr3_length: 15
v_call: TRBV7-9
cdr3_nt: TGTGCCAGCAGCCCCACTAGCGGAGGGGGGAATGAGCAGTTCTTC
cdr3_aa: CASSPTSGGGNEQFF

clone_size: once
d_call: -
j_call: TRBJ2-2
cdr3_length: 17
v_call: TRBV7-9
cdr3_nt: TGTGCCAGCACCCTCGCCCGTCCAGGGGTTAGCGCCGGGGAGCTGTTTTTT
cdr3_aa: CASTLARPGVSAGELFF

clone_size: -
d_call: -
j_call: TRBJ2-1
cdr3_length: 13
v_call: TRBV4-1
cdr3_nt: TGCGCCAGCAGCCATCTGACAGAAAGTGAGCAGTTCTTC
cdr3_aa: CASSHLTESEQFF

clone_size: -
d_call: -
j_call: TRBJ1-4
cdr3_length: 14
v_call: TRBV5-1
cdr3_nt: TGCGCCAGCAGCTTGGTGGAGGGGCGCGAAAAACTGTTTTTT
cdr3_aa: CASSLVEGREKLFF

clone_size: -
d_call: -
j_call: TRBJ2-7
cdr3_length: 14
v_call: TRBV3-1/TRBV3-2
cdr3_nt: TGTGCCAGCAGCCAAAACTCGCCCACCTACGAGCAGTACTTC
cdr3_aa: CASSQNSPTYEQYF

clone_size: -
d_call: -
j_call: TRBJ2-5
cdr3_length: 16
v_call: TRBV5-6
cdr3_nt: TGTGCCAGCAGCTTGGCCGGTCAGGGCTCGATCGAGACCCAGTACTTC
cdr3_aa: CASSLAGQGSIETQYF

clone_size: once
d_call: -
j_call: TRBJ2-7
cdr3_length: 14
v_call: TRBV27
cdr3_nt: TGTGCCAGCAGGTCCAACAGGGCCCCCTACGAGCAGTACTTC
cdr3_aa: CASRSNRAPYEQYF

clone_size: many
d_call: TRBD1
j_call: TRBJ1-5
cdr3_length: 15
v_call: TRBV27
cdr3_nt: TGTGCCAGCAGTTTAGGAGGGGGCGGCAATCAGCCCCAGCATTTT
cdr3_aa: CASSLGGGGNQPQHF

clone_size: -
d_call: -
j_call: TRBJ2-2
cdr3_length: 14
v_call: TRBV5-4
cdr3_nt: TGTGCCAGCAGCTTGAACAAGAACACCGGGGAGCTGTTTTTT
cdr3_aa: CASSLNKNTGELFF

clone_size: -
d_call: -
j_call: TRBJ2-7
cdr3_length: 12
v_call: TRBV2
cdr3_nt: TGTGCCAGCCGTGTGGGGCTGGGAGAGCAGTACTTC
cdr3_aa: CASRVGLGEQYF

clone_size: -
d_call: -
j_call: TRBJ1-1
cdr3_length: 15
v_call: TRBV5-6
cdr3_nt: TGTGCCAGCCTGATCAGGGAAAGAATTAGAGGTGAAGCTTTCTTT
cdr3_aa: CASLIRERIRGEAFF

clone_size: -
d_call: TRBD2
j_call: TRBJ2-5
cdr3_length: 13
v_call: TRBV6-5
cdr3_nt: TGTGCCGTTCGGCGGGGGGGTAGTCAGACCCAGTACTTC
cdr3_aa: CAVRRGGSQTQYF

clone_size: -
d_call: -
j_call: TRBJ2-1
cdr3_length: 15
v_call: TRBV6-1
cdr3_nt: TGTGCCAGCAGTGAGTGGCAGGGCTCCTACAATGAGCAGTTCTTC
cdr3_aa: CASSEWQGSYNEQFF

clone_size: -
d_call: -
j_call: TRBJ2-2
cdr3_length: 15
v_call: TRBV30
cdr3_nt: TGTGCCTGGCACCCCCGAGGTAGGATCGCCGGGGAGCTGTTTTTT
cdr3_aa: CAWHPRGRIAGELFF

clone_size: many
d_call: TRBD2
j_call: TRBJ2-1
cdr3_length: 19
v_call: TRBV7-8
cdr3_nt: TGTGCCAGCAGCTTAACCGGGACTAGCGGCTTAAGCTCCTACAATGAGCAGTTCTTC
cdr3_aa: CASSLTGTSGLSSYNEQFF

clone_size: -
d_call: TRBD2
j_call: TRBJ2-1
cdr3_length: 16
v_call: TRBV27
cdr3_nt: TGTGCCAGCAGTCCCTCTAGCGGGAATGAATACAATGAGCAGTTCTTC
cdr3_aa: CASSPSSGNEYNEQFF

clone_size: -
d_call: -
j_call: TRBJ1-2
cdr3_length: 12
v_call: TRBV9
cdr3_nt: TGTGCCAGCAGCGTAGCCAGGGATGGCTACACCTTC
cdr3_aa: CASSVARDGYTF

clone_size: -
d_call: -
j_call: TRBJ2-7
cdr3_length: 14
v_call: TRBV6-2/TRBV6-3
cdr3_nt: TGTGCCAGCAGCCGGCCCTCTCTTATCTACGAGCAGTACTTC
cdr3_aa: CASSRPSLIYEQYF

clone_size: once
d_call: -
j_call: TRBJ2-7
cdr3_length: 12
v_call: TRBV29-1
cdr3_nt: TGCAGCGTTGTCAGGGAACCCTACGAGCAGTACTTC
cdr3_aa: CSVVREPYEQYF